Below are 19 T cell receptor beta chains sequenced from a single sample in a study of PD-L1 blockade in urothelial cancer. Described time point: pretreatment peripheral blood. Using immunoSEQ multiplex PCR, the repertoire was profiled, and TCRdb retains in-frame clones only, with some absent. Of 30,000 to 40,000 clones in the sample, roughly 82% are singletons; the top ten hold about 6.8%. The material was PBMCs, obtained around atezolizumab (anti-PD-L1) treatment. The receptors shown here come from a man aged 60 to 69 with urothelial cancer.

The chain recombines TRBV21-1 with TRBJ1-2; no DNA check was done on the table's D call, TRBD1. TRBV21-1 is given as a pseudogene. CDR3 size: 12 residues. The CDR3 protein is CASTGAPNGYTF. The CDR3 DNA reads as TGTGCCAGCACTGGGGCCCCAAATGGCTACACCTTC.

The chain links TRBV4-2 to TRBJ1-4, with 9 nucleotides matching TRBD1. V was clipped by 0 bases and J by 6 bases; unmatched bases: 2. Germline loops: CDR1 LGHNA, CDR2 YNFKEQ. The CDR3 is 15 amino acids. The DNA of the CDR3 is TGTGCCAGCAGCCAAGAGACAGGGGGGGATGAAAAACTGTTTTTT. Residues: CASSQETGGDEKLFF.

V gene TRBV7-2 combines with J gene TRBJ2-7; TRBD2 might be the D (5 bases). The length of the CDR3 is 14 residues. The germline CDR1 and CDR2 sequences are SGHTA and FQGNSA. V was clipped by 0 bases and J by 0 bases, with 6 bases between them. CDR3: CASSLAGSSYEQYF. The CDR3 DNA follows: TGTGCCAGCAGCTTAGCGGGGAGCTCCTACGAGCAGTACTTC.

This chain joins TRBV7-9 and TRBJ2-1, with 9 bases that match TRBD1. This CDR3 is 14 amino acids long. Germline assignment: CDR1 SEHNR and CDR2 FQNEAQ (reference sequence). Trimming removed 6 bases from V and 2 bases from J; junction bases left unmatched: 2. CDR3: CASRGTGPYNEQFF. CDR3 bases: TGTGCCAGCAGAGGGACAGGGCCCTACAATGAGCAGTTCTTC.

The gene calls are TRBV11-2 and TRBJ2-7; 11 bases map to TRBD2. This CDR3 contains 16 residues. Germline-derived CDR1 and CDR2 are SGHAT and FQNNGV. Losses at the gene ends were 5 bases for V and 5 bases for J; bases not matched to a gene: 11. The CDR3 here is CASSPPLLAGGHEQYF. The CDR3 nucleotides are TGTGCCAGCAGCCCCCCCTTGCTAGCGGGGGGCCACGAGCAGTACTTC.

The J gene is TRBJ2-2, the V gene TRBV7-6, with 7 positions matching TRBD1. The CDR3 is 14 amino acids. Germline V gene sequence: CDR1 SGHVS, CDR2 FNYEAQ. The ends lost 5 bases at V and 1 base at J; junction bases unmatched: 1. Here the CDR3 DNA reads TGTGCCAGCAGCCGGACAGGGAACACCGGGGAGCTGTTTTTT. This translates into CASSRTGNTGELFF.

The chain links TRBV28 to TRBJ2-7; 11 positions agree with TRBD1. CDR1 and CDR2 from the germline V gene are MDHEN and SYDVKM. The CDR3 has 15 amino acids. The junction had 3 bases not matched to a gene; V was cut back by 3 bases and J by 2 bases. The CDR3 nucleotides read TGTGCCAGCAGTTTTGAGGGACAGGGGGCCTACGAGCAGTACTTC. It translates to CASSFEGQGAYEQYF.

This sequence joins TRBV6-1 and TRBJ2-7, with TRBD1 identical over 11 bases. Germline values: CDR1 MNHNS, CDR2 SASEGT. CDR3 size: 14 residues. Germline trimming cut 6 bases from V and 4 bases from J; bases unmatched to any gene: 5. The CDR3: CASRTGTGGYEQYF. In DNA form, the CDR3 reads TGTGCCAGCAGGACCGGGACAGGGGGTTACGAGCAGTACTTC.

The J gene is TRBJ1-4, the V gene TRBV4-2, with TRBD1 matching 12 bases. The CDR3 consists of 23 residues. Trimming removed 4 bases from V and 7 bases from J; junction bases left unmatched: 28. The germline V gene encodes CDR1 LGHNA and CDR2 YNFKEQ. The CDR3: CASSPKLSNRDRGRGVLGEKLFF. The CDR3 DNA reads as TGTGCCAGCAGCCCCAAGCTTAGCAATCGGGACAGGGGGCGGGGGGTACTGGGTGAAAAACTGTTTTTT.

The chain joins TRBV7-2 to TRBJ1-1; 8 bases match TRBD1. The CDR3 runs 12 residues. Losses at the gene ends were 1 base for V and 8 bases for J; bases not matched to a gene: 0. In germline, CDR1 is SGHTA, CDR2 FQGNSA. DNA for the CDR3: TGTGCCAGCAGCTTAGGACAGGGGGAAGCTTTCTTT. This translates into CASSLGQGEAFF.

This clone was recorded once. This rearrangement joins TRBV5-1 to TRBJ2-3, with D perhaps matching TRBD2 (6 bases). With 0 bases removed from V and 6 bases from J, the gap between germline ends came to 14 bases. This CDR3 has 15 residues. Looked up from germline, CDR1 is SGHRS and CDR2 is YFSETQ. The CDR3 region has the DNA TGCGCCAGCAGCTTGGGGGGACTCCCTCTGGATACGCAGTATTTT. Protein sequence: CASSLGGLPLDTQYF.

J is TRBJ1-5 and V is TRBV6-5; D gene uncertain. Per germline, CDR1 MNHEY and CDR2 SVGAGI. The V end lost 6 bases, the J end lost 4 bases, and 10 bases lay between the germline ends. The CDR3 loop spans 13 amino acids. CDR3 coding DNA: TGTGCCAGCAGACAGTCCAGAAATCAGCCCCAGCATTTT. This encodes CASRQSRNQPQHF.

This clone appeared once. CDR3 loop: CASRSGTEFSGANVLTF. For the CDR3, the DNA is TGTGCCAGCAGGTCCGGGACAGAATTCTCTGGGGCCAACGTCCTGACTTTC. This chain uses TRBV25-1 with TRBJ2-6, with 7 bases identical to TRBD1. The germline V gene encodes CDR1 MGHDK and CDR2 SYGVNS. Trimming took 6 bases from V and 0 from J; bases not matched to a gene: 8. This CDR3 is built from 17 residues.

The V and J genes are TRBV4-1 and TRBJ2-7; D is perhaps TRBD2 (6 bases). Germline V gene lookup returns CDR1 MGHRA and CDR2 YSYEKL. V dropped 1 base and J dropped 2 bases, with 12 bases sitting between them. The CDR3 length is 15 residues. The CDR3 nucleotides are TGCGCCAGCAGCCAAGGGAGGGATAAGACCTACGAGCAGTACTTC. Translating it yields CASSQGRDKTYEQYF.

J is TRBJ2-4 and V is TRBV6-5, with D tentatively TRBD1 (6 bases). V shed 4 bases and J shed 13 bases, with 14 bases lying between them. Germline lookup yields CDR1 MNHEY and CDR2 SVGAGI. There are 12 residues in the CDR3. The CDR3 is CASSSSRQEQYF. In nucleotides, the CDR3 is TGTGCCAGCAGTTCCTCAAGACAGGAGCAGTACTTC.

The rearrangement joins TRBV7-3 to TRBJ2-7; D is undetermined. This CDR3 spans 14 amino acids. CDR1 and CDR2 from the germline V gene are SGHTA and FQGTGA. V shed 5 bases and J shed 0 bases, with 11 bases lying between them. The CDR3 reads CASSPTGGSYEQYF. The CDR3 nucleotides read TGTGCCAGCAGCCCGACGGGTGGCTCCTACGAGCAGTACTTC.

The V call is TRBV30, the J call TRBJ1-1; D unresolved. CDR1 and CDR2 from the germline V gene are GTSNPN and SVGIG (reference sequence). Trimming removed 0 bases from V and 7 bases from J, with 9 bases in between. The CDR3 extends over 12 amino acids. The CDR3 nucleotides are TGTGCCTGGAGTGTTACTCTAAATGAAGCTTTCTTT. Its protein is CAWSVTLNEAFF.

The CDR3 nucleotides read TGTGCCAGCAGCTCAACATCTCAACAGGGCAAAGCTTTCTTT. Translating gives CASSSTSQQGKAFF. The V call is TRBV7-9, the J call TRBJ1-1, with D possibly being TRBD1 (6 bases). The length of the CDR3 is 14 residues. Germline V lookup: CDR1 SEHNR, CDR2 FQNEAQ (reference sequence). The ends were cut back, 4 bases at V and 9 bases at J, with 18 bases in the middle.

This clone showed up just a few times. The chain carries TRBV9 and TRBJ2-7; a weak D match, TRBD1 (5 bases). This CDR3 contains 14 residues. The germline V and J ends were trimmed by 0 bases and 3 bases, with 10 bases remaining between them. From germline, CDR1 is SGDLS and CDR2 YYNGEE. The CDR3 here is CASSVDGHGYEQYF. In DNA, the CDR3 is TGTGCCAGCAGCGTAGACGGACACGGCTACGAGCAGTACTTC. Looking up the rest from reference TRBV9 and TRBJ2-7 gives the full variable domain: DSGVTQTPKHLITATGQRVTLRCSPRSGDLSVYWYQQSLDQGLQFLIQYYNGEERAKGNILERFSAQQFPDLHSELNLSSLELGDSALYFCASSVDGHGYEQYFGPGTRLTVT.